This record concerns one TCR beta chain sequence. Deep-level assay runs were performed. Ten immunoSEQ deep assay plates were used to sequence unsorted PBMC DNA. The table came from immunoSEQ multiplex PCR; TCRdb's copy has only in-frame clones and leaves some out. The table includes about 560,000 clones, around 76% detected once. These data belong to a study of shared clonotypes between healthy human individuals. Donors were healthy HIV-negative adults without recent acute infections or vaccinations. Every donor, a Caucasian adult, lived in Nashville, Tennessee. The sample was PBMCs. The receptor's source is a middle-aged woman in good health. Some clones in this sample may be carry-over from other donors' samples.

The CDR3 region is CASSQGRGAGQYEQYF. For the CDR3, the DNA is TGTGCCAGCAGCCAAGGTCGGGGAGCGGGTCAGTACGAGCAGTACTTC. V gene TRBV4-2 combines with J gene TRBJ2-7; possible D gene TRBD2, 6 bases. Germline values: CDR1 LGHNA, CDR2 YNFKEQ. This CDR3 is 16 amino acids long. Trimming removed 1 base from V and 4 bases from J, with 17 bases in between.